This TCR beta chain was sequenced for a study of T cell repertoires in cytomegalovirus infection. Turning to the study itself: Public TCR beta signatures marked donors with CMV infection and the matching HLA.

Remarks on this clonotype: No antigen is known for it.

Each CDR3 protein gets one entry after TCRdb re-called the reads with MiXCR. The sample records about a million distinct CDR3 sequences, about 33% being singletons. This CDR3 comprises 15 residues. V lost 5 bases, J lost 5 bases, and 9 bases stayed unmatched. Germline V gene lookup returns CDR1 SNHLY and CDR2 FYNNEI. This chain links TRBV2 with TRBJ1-1; 9 nucleotides line up with TRBD1. The source of this sequence is a human donor in good health (CMV status not recorded). Some clones in this sample may be carry-over from other donors' samples. Sequencing used cultured CD8+ T cells from PBMCs, obtained from culture after CMV antigen stimulation. CDR3 loop: CASSSNGGQGTEAFF. The CDR3 DNA reads as TGTGCCAGCAGTTCGAATGGGGGACAGGGAACTGAAGCTTTCTTT.